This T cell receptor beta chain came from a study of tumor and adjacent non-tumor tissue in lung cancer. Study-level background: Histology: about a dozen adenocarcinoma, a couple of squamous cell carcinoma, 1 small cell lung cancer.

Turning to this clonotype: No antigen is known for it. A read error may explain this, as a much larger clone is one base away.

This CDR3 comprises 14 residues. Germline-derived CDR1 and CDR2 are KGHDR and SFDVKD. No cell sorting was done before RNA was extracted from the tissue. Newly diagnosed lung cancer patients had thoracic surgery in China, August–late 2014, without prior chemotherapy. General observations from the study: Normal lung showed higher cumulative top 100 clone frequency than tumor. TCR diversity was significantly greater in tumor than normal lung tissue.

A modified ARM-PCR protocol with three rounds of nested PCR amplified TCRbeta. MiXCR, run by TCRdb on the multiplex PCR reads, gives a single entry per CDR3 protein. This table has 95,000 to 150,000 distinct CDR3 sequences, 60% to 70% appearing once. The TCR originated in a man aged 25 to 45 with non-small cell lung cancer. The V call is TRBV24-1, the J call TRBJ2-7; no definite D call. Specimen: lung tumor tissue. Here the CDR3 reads CATIDSRSSYEQYF. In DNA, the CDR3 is TGTGCCACCATTGATTCTCGGTCCTCCTACGAGCAGTACTTC.